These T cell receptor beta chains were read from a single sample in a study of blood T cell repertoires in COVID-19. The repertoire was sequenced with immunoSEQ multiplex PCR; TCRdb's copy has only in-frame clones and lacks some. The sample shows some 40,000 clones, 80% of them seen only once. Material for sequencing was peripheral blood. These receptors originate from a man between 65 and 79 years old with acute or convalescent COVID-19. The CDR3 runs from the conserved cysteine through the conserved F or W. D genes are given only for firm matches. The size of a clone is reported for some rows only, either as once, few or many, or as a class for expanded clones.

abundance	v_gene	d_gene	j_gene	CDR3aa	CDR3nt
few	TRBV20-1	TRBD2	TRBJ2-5	CSASGGAGETQYF	TGCAGTGCTAGTGGGGGAGCGGGGGAGACCCAGTACTTC
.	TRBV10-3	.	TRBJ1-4	CAISPMASNEKLFF	TGTGCCATCAGCCCGATGGCTTCAAATGAAAAACTGTTTTTT
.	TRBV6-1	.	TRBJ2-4	CASSERLSGLAKNIQYF	TGTGCCAGCAGTGAACGTCTCTCGGGGTTAGCCAAAAACATTCAGTACTTC
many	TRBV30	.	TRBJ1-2	CAWSVSGYGYTF	TGTGCCTGGAGTGTCAGTGGCTATGGCTACACCTTC
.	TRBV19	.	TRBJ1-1	CASNPRASGFEAFF	TGTGCCAGTAACCCGAGGGCCAGCGGTTTTGAAGCTTTCTTT
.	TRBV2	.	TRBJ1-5	CASSEGTANQPQHF	TGTGCCAGCAGTGAAGGGACAGCGAATCAGCCCCAGCATTTT
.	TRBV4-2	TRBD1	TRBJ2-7	CASSQGQGDYEQYF	TGTGCCAGCAGCCAGGGACAGGGGGACTACGAGCAGTACTTC
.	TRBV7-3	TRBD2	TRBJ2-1	CASSLRTGGPNNEQFF	TGTGCCAGCAGCTTAAGAACGGGGGGGCCAAACAATGAGCAGTTCTTC
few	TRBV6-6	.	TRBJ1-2	CASSYVEGYTF	TGTGCCAGCAGTTACGTGGAGGGCTACACCTTC
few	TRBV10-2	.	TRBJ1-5	CASKSQGSNQPQHF	TGCGCCAGCAAGTCCCAGGGTAGCAATCAGCCCCAGCATTTT
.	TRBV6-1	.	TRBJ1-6	CASSEVGGFNSPLHF	TGTGCCAGCAGTGAAGTGGGAGGGTTTAATTCACCCCTCCACTTT